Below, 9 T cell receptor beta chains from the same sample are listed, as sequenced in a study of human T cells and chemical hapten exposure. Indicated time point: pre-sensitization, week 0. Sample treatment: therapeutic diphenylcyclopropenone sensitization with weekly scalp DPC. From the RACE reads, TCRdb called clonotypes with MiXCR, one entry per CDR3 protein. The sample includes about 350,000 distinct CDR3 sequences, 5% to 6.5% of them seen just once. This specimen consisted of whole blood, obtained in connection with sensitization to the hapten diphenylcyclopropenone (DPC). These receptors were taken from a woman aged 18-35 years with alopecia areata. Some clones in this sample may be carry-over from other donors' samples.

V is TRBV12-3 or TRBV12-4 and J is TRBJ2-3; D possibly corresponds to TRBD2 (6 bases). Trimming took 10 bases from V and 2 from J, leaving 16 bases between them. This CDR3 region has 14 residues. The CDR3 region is CATLGGVSTDTQYF. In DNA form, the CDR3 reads TGTGCCACCCTTGGAGGGGTCTCCACAGATACGCAGTATTTT.

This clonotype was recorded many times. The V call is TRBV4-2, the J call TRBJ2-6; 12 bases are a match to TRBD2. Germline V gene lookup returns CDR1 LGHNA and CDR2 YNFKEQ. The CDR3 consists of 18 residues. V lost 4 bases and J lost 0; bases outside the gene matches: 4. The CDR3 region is CASSPGLAGDSGANVLTF. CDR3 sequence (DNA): TGTGCCAGCAGCCCGGGACTAGCGGGCGACTCTGGGGCCAACGTCCTGACTTTC.

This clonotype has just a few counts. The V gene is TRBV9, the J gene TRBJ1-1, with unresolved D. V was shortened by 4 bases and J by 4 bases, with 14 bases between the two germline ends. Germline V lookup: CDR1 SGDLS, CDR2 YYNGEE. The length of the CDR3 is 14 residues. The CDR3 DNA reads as TGTGCCAGCAGCATTCGCCCTGAAGGCACTGAAGCTTTCTTT. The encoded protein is CASSIRPEGTEAFF.

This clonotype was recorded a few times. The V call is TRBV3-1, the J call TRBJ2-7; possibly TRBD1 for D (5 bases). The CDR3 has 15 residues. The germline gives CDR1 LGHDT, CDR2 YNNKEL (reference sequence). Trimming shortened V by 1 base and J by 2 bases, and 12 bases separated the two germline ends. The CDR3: CASSQVPAGTYEQYF. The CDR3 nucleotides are TGTGCCAGCAGCCAAGTTCCGGCAGGGACCTACGAGCAGTACTTC.

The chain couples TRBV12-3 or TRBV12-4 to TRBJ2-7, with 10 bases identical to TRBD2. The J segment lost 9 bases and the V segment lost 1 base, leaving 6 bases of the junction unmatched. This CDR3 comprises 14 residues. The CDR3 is CASSLVLAGTRQYF. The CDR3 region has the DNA TGTGCCAGCAGTTTAGTACTAGCGGGGACACGGCAGTACTTC.

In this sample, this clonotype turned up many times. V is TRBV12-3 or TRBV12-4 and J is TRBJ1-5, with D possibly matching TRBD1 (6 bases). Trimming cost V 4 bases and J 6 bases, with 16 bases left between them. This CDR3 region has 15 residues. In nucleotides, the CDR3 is TGTGCCAGCAGTTCCCACCAGGGGCAGGGTCAGCCCCAGCATTTT. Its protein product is CASSSHQGQGQPQHF.

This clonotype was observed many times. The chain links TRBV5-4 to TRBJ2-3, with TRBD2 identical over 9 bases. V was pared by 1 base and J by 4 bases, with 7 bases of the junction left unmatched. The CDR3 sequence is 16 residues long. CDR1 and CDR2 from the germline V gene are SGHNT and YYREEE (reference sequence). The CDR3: CASSLRRGGRADTQYF. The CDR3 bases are TGTGCCAGCAGCTTGCGGCGGGGGGGCCGGGCAGATACGCAGTATTTT.

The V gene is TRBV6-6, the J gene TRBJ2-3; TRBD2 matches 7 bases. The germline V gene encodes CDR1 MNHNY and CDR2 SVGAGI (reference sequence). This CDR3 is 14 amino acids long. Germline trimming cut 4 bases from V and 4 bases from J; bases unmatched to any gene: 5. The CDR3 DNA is TGTGCCAGCAGTTGGACTAGTGCTCCAGATACGCAGTATTTT. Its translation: CASSWTSAPDTQYF.

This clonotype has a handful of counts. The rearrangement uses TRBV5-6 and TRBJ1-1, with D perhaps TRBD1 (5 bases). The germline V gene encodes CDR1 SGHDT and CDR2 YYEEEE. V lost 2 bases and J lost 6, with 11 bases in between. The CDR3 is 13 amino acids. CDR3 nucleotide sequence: TGTGCCAGCAGCTTTTGGGGCCCCTCTGAAGCTTTCTTT. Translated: CASSFWGPSEAFF.